This passage covers 19 T cell receptor beta chains from one sample sequenced in a study of identical twins (dated by TCRdb to 2016 to 2017). The library was made by 5' RACE. The reads were generated on an Illumina HiSeq 2000. TCRdb passed the public sequencing reads through fastp at Q25 and MiXCR, retaining productive beta sequences. Identical CDR3 protein sequences are pooled into one entry, listed with their most common genes and DNA. Present in this sample are a few hundred thousand distinct CDR3 sequences, more than 9.5% of which were seen just once. Jointly, the top ten make up about 4% of the sample. The data also belong to a second study, concerning yellow fever vaccine responses in identical twins.

The sample taken for sequencing was memory (CD45RO+) T cells sorted from blood. This sample's cell subset or site label indicates: CD45RO+ enriched T cells. These receptors were taken from a woman aged 18-29 years in good health.

The chain joins TRBV20-1 to TRBJ2-1; maybe TRBD1 (5 bases). Germline V CDR1 and CDR2: DFQATT, SNEGSKA (reference sequence). V lost 8 bases and J lost 7, with 15 bases in between. This CDR3 comprises 12 residues. CDR3 in amino acids: CSPPSGPNEQFF. DNA for the CDR3: TGCAGTCCACCGTCAGGGCCTAATGAGCAGTTCTTC.

In this sample, this clonotype turned up a few times. The V gene is TRBV12-3 or TRBV12-4, the J gene TRBJ2-5; D could derive from TRBD1 or TRBD2 (5 bases each). V was cut by 5 bases and J by 5 bases, with 9 bases left in between. The CDR3 spans 12 residues. Here the CDR3 reads CASSGEGETQYF. For the CDR3, the DNA is TGTGCCAGCAGTGGTGAGGGGGAGACCCAGTACTTC.

CDR3 sequence reads: CASSLQVVGANVLTF. The CDR3 DNA is TGTGCCAGCAGCTTACAGGTGGTTGGGGCCAACGTCCTGACTTTC. This chain joins TRBV5-4 and TRBJ2-6; D might be TRBD1 (5 bases). Germline CDR1 SGHNT, CDR2 YYREEE (reference sequence). Between the trimmed V and J ends, which lost 2 bases and 3 bases, there was a span of 9 bases. The CDR3 length is 15 residues.

The chain is built from TRBV7-9 and TRBJ2-3, with TRBD2 identical over 11 bases. CDR3 length: 17 amino acids. V was clipped by 4 bases and J by 5 bases; unmatched bases: 11. Germline V gene sequence: CDR1 SEHNR, CDR2 FQNEAQ (reference sequence). CDR3: CASSSPIAGGPGDTQYF. In DNA form, the CDR3 reads TGTGCCAGCAGCTCACCCATAGCGGGAGGGCCGGGAGATACGCAGTATTTT. Using reference TRBV7-9 and TRBJ2-3 for the parts outside the CDR3, the full variable domain is DTGVSQNPRHKITKRGQNVTFRCDPISEHNRLYWYRQTLGQGPEFLTYFQNEAQLEKSRLLSDRFSAERPKGSFSTLEIQRTEQGDSAMYLCASSSPIAGGPGDTQYFGPGTRLTVL.

This clonotype was seen at least ten times. The chain combines TRBV20-1 with TRBJ2-7, with no clear D. Germline V lookup: CDR1 DFQATT, CDR2 SNEGSKA (reference sequence). CDR3 length: 14 residues. Trimming pared 5 bases from V and 0 bases from J, leaving 14 bases between. CDR3 bases: TGCAGTGCTGATATACGGGTGAGCTCCTACGAGCAGTACTTC. This gives the protein CSADIRVSSYEQYF.

CDR3 sequence (DNA): TGTGCCTCATTGGGACTAGCGGGAGAGCAGTACTTC. Its protein is CASLGLAGEQYF. V is TRBV12-3 or TRBV12-4 and J is TRBJ2-7, with 13 bases lining up with TRBD2. CDR3 length: 12 residues. V lost 11 bases and J lost 7; bases outside the gene matches: 5.

This clonotype was counted at least ten times. The gene calls are TRBV12-3 or TRBV12-4 and TRBJ2-1; 11 bases fit TRBD1. J gave up 6 bases and V 7 bases, and 11 bases lay outside the gene matches. The CDR3 runs 16 residues. The CDR3 protein is CASNTWGQGGANEQFF. The CDR3 coding sequence is TGTGCCAGCAATACCTGGGGACAGGGGGGTGCCAATGAGCAGTTCTTC.

This clonotype was seen at least ten times. The J gene is TRBJ2-1, the V gene TRBV10-3; tentative D call: TRBD2 (6 bases). Germline lookup yields CDR1 ENHRY and CDR2 SYGVKD. V lost 3 bases and J 4 bases, leaving 10 bases between the germline ends. The CDR3 loop spans 14 amino acids. CDR3 coding DNA: TGTGCCATCAGTGATACGGGGGATTACAATGAGCAGTTCTTC. This encodes CAISDTGDYNEQFF.

This clonotype was recorded many times. The chain links TRBV9 to TRBJ1-1; D uncertain. Trimming took 4 bases from V and 3 from J, leaving 16 bases between them. The CDR3 covers 15 residues. The germline V gene has CDR1 SGDLS and CDR2 YYNGEE. The CDR3 spells CASSSRNGVDTEAFF. In DNA, the CDR3 is TGTGCCAGCAGCTCTCGAAACGGGGTGGACACTGAAGCTTTCTTT. Full variable domain (missing parts from reference TRBV9 and TRBJ1-1): DSGVTQTPKHLITATGQRVTLRCSPRSGDLSVYWYQQSLDQGLQFLIQYYNGEERAKGNILERFSAQQFPDLHSELNLSSLELGDSALYFCASSSRNGVDTEAFFGQGTRLTVV.

The chain employs TRBV6-5 and TRBJ2-7; a possible D gene is TRBD1 (5 bases). Trimming shortened V by 4 bases and J by 4 bases, and 17 bases separated the two germline ends. The CDR3 runs 15 residues. Per germline, CDR1 MNHEY and CDR2 SVGAGI. The CDR3 sequence is CASSSLRQSEYEQYF. For the CDR3, the DNA is TGTGCCAGCAGTTCTTTGCGACAGTCCGAATACGAGCAGTACTTC.

The chain joins TRBV12-3 or TRBV12-4 to TRBJ2-1, with TRBD1 identical over 9 bases. V shed 1 base and J 4 bases; nucleotides not matched to a gene: 2. This CDR3 contains 15 residues. CDR3 region: CASSLDDRGYNEQFF. CDR3 in DNA: TGTGCCAGCAGTTTAGATGACAGGGGGTACAATGAGCAGTTCTTC.

The rearrangement uses TRBV20-1 and TRBJ1-2; 8 positions agree with TRBD1. This CDR3 comprises 13 residues. V lost 5 bases, J lost 3 bases, and 5 bases stayed unmatched. Germline V gives CDR1 DFQATT, CDR2 SNEGSKA (reference sequence). The CDR3 DNA follows: TGCAGTGCTCCGAAGGACAGGGACTATGGCTACACCTTC. As protein: CSAPKDRDYGYTF.

This sequence joins TRBV29-1 and TRBJ2-1; TRBD1 aligns across 7 bases. CDR3 length: 12 residues. V shed 4 bases and J 7 bases; nucleotides not matched to a gene: 4. Germline V gene lookup returns CDR1 SQVTM and CDR2 ANQGSEA. This chain's CDR3 is CSVGQGRNEQFF. CDR3 DNA sequence: TGCAGCGTTGGACAGGGCCGTAATGAGCAGTTCTTC.

The J gene is TRBJ2-7, the V gene TRBV28, with 7 nucleotides matching TRBD2. V was clipped by 7 bases and J by 2 bases; unmatched bases: 11. This CDR3 comprises 15 residues. The germline V gene has CDR1 MDHEN and CDR2 SYDVKM. The chain's CDR3 is CASKDSGLLAYEQYF. CDR3 sequence (DNA): TGTGCCAGCAAAGATAGCGGGTTACTTGCCTACGAGCAGTACTTC. The full variable domain, with the rest looked up from reference TRBV28 and TRBJ2-7, is DVKVTQSSRYLVKRTGEKVFLECVQDMDHENMFWYRQDPGLGLRLIYFSYDVKMKEKGDIPEGYSVSREKKERFSLILESASTNQTSMYLCASKDSGLLAYEQYFGPGTRLTVT.

This clonotype turned up a few times. The rearrangement joins TRBV4-2 to TRBJ2-5; TRBD2 agrees at 11 bases. Germline CDR1 LGHNA, CDR2 YNFKEQ. With 3 bases clipped from V and 1 base from J, the junction kept 1 base outside the gene matches. The CDR3 sequence is 15 residues long. The DNA of the CDR3 is TGTGCCAGCAGCCATCTAGCGGGAGGCCAAGAGACCCAGTACTTC. Amino acid sequence: CASSHLAGGQETQYF.

This clonotype was detected a few times. The rearrangement joins TRBV5-5 to TRBJ2-4, with 8 bases aligning to TRBD2. The CDR3 length is 15 residues. After removal of 3 bases from V and 9 bases from J, the junction contained 11 bases not matched to a gene. The germline gives CDR1 SGHKS, CDR2 YYEKEE (reference sequence). The CDR3 DNA reads TGTGCCAGCAGCTGGATCAGCGGGGGAGTCGGCATTCAGTACTTC. This translates into CASSWISGGVGIQYF. Filled out from reference TRBV5-5 and TRBJ2-4, the complete variable domain reads DAGVTQSPTHLIKTRGQQVTLRCSPISGHKSVSWYQQVLGQGPQFIFQYYEKEERGRGNFPDRFSARQFPNYSSELNVNALLLGDSALYLCASSWISGGVGIQYFGAGTRLSVL.

This clonotype has just a few counts. The chain uses TRBV2 and TRBJ2-7; TRBD1 is a possible D gene (5 bases). From germline, CDR1 is SNHLY and CDR2 FYNNEI. V lost 4 bases and J lost 2, with 15 bases in between. The length of the CDR3 is 15 residues. CDR3 residues: CASSVTGALTYEQYF. Written as DNA, the CDR3 is TGTGCCAGCAGTGTAACAGGTGCTTTAACCTACGAGCAGTACTTC. Looking up the rest from reference TRBV2 and TRBJ2-7 gives the full variable domain: EPEVTQTPSHQVTQMGQEVILRCVPISNHLYFYWYRQILGQKVEFLVSFYNNEISEKSEIFDDQFSVERPDGSNFTLKIRSTKLEDSAMYFCASSVTGALTYEQYFGPGTRLTVT.

Written as DNA, the CDR3 is TGTGCCAGCAGTGGCCGGTACGAGCAGTACTTC. Translating it yields CASSGRYEQYF. V usage is TRBV12-3 or TRBV12-4 and J usage is TRBJ2-7; no definite D call. Trimming took off 5 bases at V and 4 bases at J, with 6 bases between the two ends. The CDR3 has 11 amino acids.

This clonotype was seen a few times. This sequence joins TRBV12-3 or TRBV12-4 and TRBJ2-6; D remains ambiguous. This CDR3 contains 16 residues. Trimming took 7 bases from V and 0 from J, leaving 13 bases between them. In DNA form, the CDR3 reads TGTGCCAGCAATCCCGACGGTGCCTCTGGGGCCAACGTCCTGACTTTC. Translated: CASNPDGASGANVLTF.